This entry lists 10 T cell receptor beta chains sequenced from one sample in a study of blood T cell repertoires in COVID-19. Produced via immunoSEQ multiplex PCR; TCRdb's table is partial and in-frame only. The sample carries about 190,000 clones, around 90% recorded once. Sequenced: peripheral blood. The receptors shown here come from a man aged 35 to 55 with acute or convalescent COVID-19.

The chain is built from TRBV7-2 and TRBJ1-2; D gene unclear. The CDR3 has 16 residues. The ends were cut back, 3 bases at V and 7 bases at J, with 21 bases in the middle. Looked up from germline, CDR1 is SGHTA and CDR2 is FQGNSA. The CDR3 nucleotides read TGTGCCAGCAGCTTGATCTCGAATAGCCCCTCTGGTGGCTACACCTTC. Protein product: CASSLISNSPSGGYTF.

The rearrangement links TRBV7-6 to TRBJ2-3; TRBD2 matches 10 bases. Trimming removed 5 bases from V and 0 bases from J; junction bases left unmatched: 8. Germline V gene lookup returns CDR1 SGHVS and CDR2 FNYEAQ. There are 17 residues in the CDR3. The CDR3 nucleotides read TGTGCCAGCAGCGCGCGGACTAGCGGCACTAGCACAGATACGCAGTATTTT. Its protein product is CASSARTSGTSTDTQYF.

V gene TRBV5-1 combines with J gene TRBJ2-7, with D perhaps TRBD1 (6 bases). Deletions cut 0 bases from V and 1 base from J, with 11 bases between. This CDR3 has 15 amino acids. The germline gives CDR1 SGHRS, CDR2 YFSETQ. CDR3 nucleotide sequence: TGCGCCAGCAGCTTGGATCCCACAGGGTCCTACGAGCAGTACTTC. This codes for CASSLDPTGSYEQYF. Together with reference TRBV5-1 and TRBJ2-7, the CDR3 gives the full variable domain: KAGVTQTPRYLIKTRGQQVTLSCSPISGHRSVSWYQQTPGQGLQFLFEYFSETQRNKGNFPGRFSGRQFSNSRSEMNVSTLELGDSALYLCASSLDPTGSYEQYFGPGTRLTVT.

The rearrangement joins TRBV6-1 to TRBJ2-7, with D tentatively TRBD2 (5 bases). The length of the CDR3 is 14 residues. Germline-derived CDR1 and CDR2 are MNHNS and SASEGT. V was cut by 7 bases and J by 0 bases, with 13 bases left in between. The CDR3, as DNA: TGTGCCAGCATATCGGACGGACTCTCCTACGAGCAGTACTTC. Its translation: CASISDGLSYEQYF.

The chain couples TRBV5-4 to TRBJ2-1, with 11 bases lining up with TRBD2. The CDR3 has 19 residues. The V segment lost 2 bases and the J segment 8 bases; nucleotides outside the gene matches: 18. Germline V gene lookup returns CDR1 SGHNT and CDR2 YYREEE (reference sequence). CDR3 protein: CASSFSGGAPIDGGYEQFF. The CDR3 DNA follows: TGTGCCAGCAGCTTTAGCGGGGGGGCCCCCATTGATGGGGGGTATGAGCAGTTCTTC.

The rearrangement joins TRBV18 to TRBJ1-1; TRBD1 matches at 9 bases. The CDR3 consists of 14 residues. Germline-derived CDR1 and CDR2 are KGHSH and LQKENI. V lost 7 bases, J lost 5 bases, and 8 bases stayed unmatched. The CDR3 DNA reads TGTGCCAGCTTCGGGACAGGGTATGGGACTGAAGCTTTCTTT. The encoded protein is CASFGTGYGTEAFF.

This chain joins TRBV11-3 and TRBJ2-7, with 10 bases lining up with TRBD2. The CDR3 is made up of 15 amino acids. Germline V gives CDR1 SGHNT, CDR2 YENEEA. Trimming at V came to 3 bases and at J to 4 bases, leaving 6 bases not matched to a gene. This CDR3 reads CASSFGLADRYEQYF. CDR3 bases: TGTGCCAGCAGCTTCGGACTAGCGGACAGATACGAGCAGTACTTC.

The V gene is TRBV6-5, the J gene TRBJ2-7, with a weak D call TRBD1 (7 bases). Germline V gives CDR1 MNHEY, CDR2 SVGAGI. The CDR3 sequence is 14 residues long. Between the trimmed V and J ends, which lost 2 bases and 6 bases, there was a span of 14 bases. This chain's CDR3 is CASSYQEGASEQYF. The CDR3 nucleotides are TGTGCCAGCAGTTACCAGGAGGGGGCTAGCGAGCAGTACTTC.

This rearrangement joins TRBV30 to TRBJ2-7; D is uncertain. This CDR3 comprises 13 residues. V was trimmed by 1 base and J by 7 bases, leaving 14 bases between them. The germline CDR1 and CDR2 sequences are GTSNPN and SVGIG (reference sequence). The CDR3 protein is CAWSAHSPWEQYF. As DNA, the CDR3 is TGTGCCTGGAGTGCACACAGTCCGTGGGAGCAGTACTTC.

This clone appeared a single time. The chain has TRBV11-2 and TRBJ2-3, with TRBD1 matching 7 bases. Germline V gives CDR1 SGHAT, CDR2 FQNNGV. The CDR3 totals 17 residues. The junction had 11 bases not matched to a gene; V was cut back by 1 base and J by 4 bases. As DNA, the CDR3 is TGTGCCAGCAGCTTAGGTTATCGACAGGGATGGGCAGATACGCAGTATTTT. Translating it yields CASSLGYRQGWADTQYF.